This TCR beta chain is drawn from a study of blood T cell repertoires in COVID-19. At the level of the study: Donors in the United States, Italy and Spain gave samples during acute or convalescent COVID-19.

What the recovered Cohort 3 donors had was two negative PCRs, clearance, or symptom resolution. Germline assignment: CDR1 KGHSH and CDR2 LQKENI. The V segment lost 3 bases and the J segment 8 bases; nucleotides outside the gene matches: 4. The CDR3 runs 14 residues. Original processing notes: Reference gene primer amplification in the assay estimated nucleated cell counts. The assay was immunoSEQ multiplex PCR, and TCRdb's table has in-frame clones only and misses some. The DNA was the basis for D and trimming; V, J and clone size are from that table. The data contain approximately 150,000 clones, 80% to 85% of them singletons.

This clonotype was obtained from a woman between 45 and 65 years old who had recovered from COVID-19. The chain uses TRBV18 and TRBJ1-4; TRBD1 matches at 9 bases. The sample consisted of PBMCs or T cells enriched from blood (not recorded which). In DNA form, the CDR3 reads TGTGCCAGCTCACCCGGGACAGGGTACGAAAAACTGTTTTTT. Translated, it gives CASSPGTGYEKLFF.